These 8 T cell receptor beta chains were all obtained from the same sample, sequenced in a study of PD-1 blockade in classical Hodgkin lymphoma. Sample time point: cycle 4 day 1 (C4D1), after 6 weeks of nivolumab. Relapse after autologous stem cell transplantation occurred in every patient, and brentuximab vedotin exposure varied. The protocol was immunoSEQ multiplex PCR, while the TCRdb copy is restricted to in-frame clones and leaves out a portion. The data show approximately 29,000 clones, around 80% seen once. The sample in question was peripheral blood mononuclear cells (PBMCs), obtained before the fourth cycle of nivolumab. These TCRs come from a human donor with classical Hodgkin lymphoma.

This chain joins TRBV11-2 and TRBJ2-2; the match to TRBD1 covers 8 bases. From germline, CDR1 is SGHAT and CDR2 FQNNGV. CDR3 length: 15 amino acids. After removal of 5 bases from V and 3 bases from J, the junction contained 5 bases not matched to a gene. The CDR3 reads CASSAGTGYTGELFF. The CDR3 nucleotides read TGTGCCAGCAGCGCCGGGACAGGTTACACCGGGGAGCTGTTTTTT.

The V gene is TRBV5-1, the J gene TRBJ2-1; D not certain. Germline V gene data show CDR1 as SGHRS and CDR2 as YFSETQ. V was clipped by 4 bases and J by 6 bases, with 11 bases between them. The CDR3 runs to 13 residues. The CDR3 nucleotides are TGCGCCAGCAGCGCCCGAAATTCCAATGAGCAGTTCTTC. It translates to CASSARNSNEQFF.

The chain combines TRBV5-1 with TRBJ2-1, with TRBD2 matching 7 bases. Germline V gene lookup returns CDR1 SGHRS and CDR2 YFSETQ. The CDR3 covers 15 residues. J gave up 2 bases and V 1 base, and 3 bases lay outside the gene matches. The CDR3 coding sequence is TGCGCCAGCAGCTTGAAAGGGACTACCTACAATGAGCAGTTCTTC. This gives the protein CASSLKGTTYNEQFF.

The chain links TRBV14 to TRBJ2-7; D ambiguous. Between the trimmed V and J ends, which lost 1 base and 7 bases, there was a span of 8 bases. This CDR3 region has 12 residues. Germline-derived CDR1 and CDR2 are SGHDN and FVKESK. The CDR3 DNA sequence: TGTGCCAGCAGCCAAGCCGCGCGGGAGCAGTACTTC. It codes for CASSQAAREQYF.

This chain links TRBV5-1 with TRBJ2-7, with 10 bases fitting TRBD2. This CDR3 region has 14 residues. CDR1 is SGHRS, CDR2 YFSETQ, per germline. The V gene end was trimmed by 0 bases and the J gene end by 7 bases; junction bases not matched to a gene: 4. In nucleotides, the CDR3 is TGCGCCAGCAGCTTGGAGTCTAGCGGGAGTGAGCAGTACTTC. Translated: CASSLESSGSEQYF.

The chain links TRBV4-1 to TRBJ1-3; TRBD1 might be the D (6 bases). The V end was cut by 4 bases, the J end by 12 bases, with 19 bases between. Germline V lookup: CDR1 MGHRA, CDR2 YSYEKL. The CDR3 spans 14 residues. The CDR3 loop reads CASSRPHREAVIYF. The CDR3, as DNA: TGCGCCAGCAGCCGACCACACAGGGAAGCGGTCATATATTTT.

The chain recombines TRBV18 with TRBJ2-7; 7 bases match TRBD2. The CDR3 contains 15 residues. Germline values: CDR1 KGHSH, CDR2 LQKENI. V shed 3 bases and J 7 bases; nucleotides not matched to a gene: 12. CDR3 amino acids: CASSPTRAGPAEQYF. The CDR3 nucleotides read TGTGCCAGCTCACCCACCCGAGCGGGACCGGCTGAGCAGTACTTC.

This rearrangement joins TRBV9 to TRBJ1-2; the D is unclear. Trimming removed 0 bases from V and 1 base from J, with 10 bases in between. The CDR3 length is 15 residues. CDR1 and CDR2 from the germline V gene are SGDLS and YYNGEE. This CDR3 reads CASSVGTANNYGYTF. CDR3 DNA sequence: TGTGCCAGCAGCGTAGGCACAGCTAATAACTATGGCTACACCTTC. Based on the CDR3 plus reference TRBV9 and TRBJ1-2, the full variable domain is DSGVTQTPKHLITATGQRVTLRCSPRSGDLSVYWYQQSLDQGLQFLIQYYNGEERAKGNILERFSAQQFPDLHSELNLSSLELGDSALYFCASSVGTANNYGYTFGSGTRLTVV.